Shown below are 7 T cell receptor beta chains from a single sample sequenced in a study of read filtering for tumor transcriptome and immune sequencing. Molecular barcoded adaptors covering alpha/delta and beta/gamma chains were used on around 370 ng RNA. MiXCR, run by TCRdb on the reads, gives a single entry per CDR3 protein. Of more than 55,000 distinct CDR3 sequences listed, approximately 18% are singletons. The specimen sequenced was a population of CD138-negative cells sorted from bone marrow. The receptors shown here come from a donor older than 35 with multiple myeloma.

This clonotype showed up many times. The chain couples TRBV20-1 to TRBJ2-4, with D hard to call. The germline gives CDR1 DFQATT, CDR2 SNEGSKA (reference sequence). V was clipped by 7 bases and J by 2 bases, with 18 bases between them. The CDR3 covers 15 residues. CDR3 nucleotide sequence: TGCAGTGTCTTGGATTTAGGGCGTACCAAAAACATTCAGTACTTC. It is translated as CSVLDLGRTKNIQYF.

There are many counts of this clonotype. V is TRBV20-1 and J is TRBJ2-5, with 10 bases identical to TRBD2. In germline, CDR1 is DFQATT, CDR2 SNEGSKA (reference sequence). The CDR3 consists of 15 residues. Trimming removed 4 bases from V and 1 base from J; junction bases left unmatched: 6. The CDR3, as DNA: TGCAGTGCTATCCTTAGCGGGGGGCGCCAAGAGACCCAGTACTTC. Translation: CSAILSGGRQETQYF.

This clonotype was counted at least ten times. This may arise from a read error, as a much more abundant clone is one base away. V is TRBV15 and J is TRBJ2-2, with TRBD2 matching 10 bases. Per germline, CDR1 LNHNV and CDR2 YYDKDF (reference sequence). CDR3 length: 16 residues. CDR3 amino acids: CATSRAQAGGTEELFF. The DNA for the CDR3 is TGTGCCACCAGCAGAGCCCAAGCGGGGGGGACCGAGGAGCTGTTTTTT.

On this clonotype: This likely came from a read error, as a far larger clone is one base away. The chain employs TRBV12-3 or TRBV12-4 and TRBJ2-1; 8 bases line up with TRBD1. This CDR3 is 16 amino acids long. This chain's CDR3 is CASRKRQGIAYYEQFF. Written as DNA, the CDR3 is TGTGCCAGCAGAAAACGACAGGGGATCGCCTACTATGAGCAGTTCTTC.

This chain uses TRBV5-5 with TRBJ1-3; D is undetermined. The CDR3 extends over 17 amino acids. Trimming took off 0 bases at V and 1 base at J, with 14 bases between the two ends. Germline V CDR1 and CDR2: SGHKS, YYEKEE (reference sequence). CDR3 in amino acids: CASSLGPLQVSGNTIYF. The CDR3, as DNA: TGTGCCAGCAGCTTGGGTCCGTTGCAGGTATCTGGAAACACCATATATTTT.

This clonotype was seen ten or more times. The chain carries TRBV20-1 and TRBJ1-5; D ambiguous. This CDR3 contains 18 residues. In germline, CDR1 is DFQATT, CDR2 SNEGSKA (reference sequence). V lost 0 bases and J 0 bases, leaving 18 bases between the germline ends. The CDR3 spells CSARDRQAKLYSNQPQHF. The CDR3 nucleotides are TGCAGTGCTAGAGATCGCCAGGCGAAACTTTATAGCAATCAGCCCCAGCATTTT.

This clonotype has a count of ten or more. This sequence joins TRBV9 and TRBJ2-2; possibly TRBD1 for D (6 bases). This CDR3 comprises 17 residues. V lost 0 bases to trimming and J lost 6 bases, with 18 bases between them. Germline lookup yields CDR1 SGDLS and CDR2 YYNGEE. The CDR3 bases are TGTGCCAGCAGCGTAGGGTCTGCAGGGGCCTACTCCGGGGAGCTGTTTTTT. Translation gives CASSVGSAGAYSGELFF.